The 9 T cell receptor beta chains in this list originate from one sample, sequenced in a study of control samples from healthy donors and cancer patients. Libraries were prepared by immunoSEQ multiplex PCR; TCRdb keeps only in-frame clonotypes and omits some of them. The sample contains roughly 150,000 clones, about 86% of which appear only once. Material for sequencing was blood. These receptors all come from a young man in good health.

V usage is TRBV27 and J usage is TRBJ1-1, with D perhaps TRBD1 (6 bases). V was clipped by 5 bases and J by 5 bases, with 9 bases between them. Germline V gives CDR1 MNHEY, CDR2 SMNVEV (reference sequence). The CDR3 length is 12 residues. The CDR3 DNA sequence: TGTGCCAGCAGTCCACAGGGAACTGAAGCTTTCTTT. Translated, it gives CASSPQGTEAFF.

The rearrangement joins TRBV7-9 to TRBJ1-1; D call uncertain. The CDR3 extends over 13 amino acids. CDR1 SEHNR and CDR2 FQNEAQ come from the germline V gene (reference sequence). V lost 5 bases to trimming and J lost 0 bases, with 7 bases between them. Here the CDR3 DNA reads TGTGCCAGCAGCCTACAGATGAACACTGAAGCTTTCTTT. It yields the protein CASSLQMNTEAFF. Using reference TRBV7-9 and TRBJ1-1 for the parts outside the CDR3, the full variable domain is DTGVSQNPRHKITKRGQNVTFRCDPISEHNRLYWYRQTLGQGPEFLTYFQNEAQLEKSRLLSDRFSAERPKGSFSTLEIQRTEQGDSAMYLCASSLQMNTEAFFGQGTRLTVV.

The chain joins TRBV6-5 to TRBJ2-5; possible D gene TRBD2, 6 bases. The germline V and J ends were trimmed by 2 bases and 2 bases, with 15 bases remaining between them. CDR1 is MNHEY, CDR2 SVGAGI, per germline. The CDR3 sequence is 16 residues long. CDR3 region: CASSYGKTAGQETQYF. The CDR3 region has the DNA TGTGCCAGCAGTTACGGCAAAACGGCGGGACAAGAGACCCAGTACTTC.

The chain recombines TRBV6-1 with TRBJ1-4; TRBD1 matches 9 bases. Germline V gene data show CDR1 as MNHNS and CDR2 as SASEGT. Trimming took 2 bases from V and 0 from J; bases not matched to a gene: 4. The CDR3 spans 17 residues. The CDR3 loop reads CASSERTGDATNEKLFF. The CDR3 bases are TGTGCCAGCAGTGAAAGGACAGGGGATGCAACTAATGAAAAACTGTTTTTT.

The chain has TRBV19 and TRBJ2-7; 10 nucleotides agree with TRBD2. Trimming removed 7 bases from V and 1 base from J; junction bases left unmatched: 7. The CDR3 is 15 residues long. From germline, CDR1 is LNHDA and CDR2 SQIVND (reference sequence). CDR3 DNA: TGTGCCAGTACCCGGAGCGGGGGGGGTTCCTACGAGCAGTACTTC. Translating it yields CASTRSGGGSYEQYF.

This chain uses TRBV20-1 with TRBJ2-1, with D unclear. The CDR3 is 16 residues long. V lost 3 bases, J lost 4 bases, and 19 bases lay in between. Germline lookup yields CDR1 DFQATT and CDR2 SNEGSKA (reference sequence). The CDR3 protein is CSASPFLLRKYNEQFF. In DNA, the CDR3 is TGCAGTGCTAGTCCCTTCTTATTGCGGAAGTACAATGAGCAGTTCTTC.

J is TRBJ1-1 and V is TRBV30; D unclear. The V gene lost 1 base and the J gene lost 8 bases, with 5 bases spanning the gap. This CDR3 region has 10 residues. Germline values: CDR1 GTSNPN, CDR2 SVGIG (reference sequence). The DNA for the CDR3 is TGTGCCTGGAGTGCAGTAGAAGCTTTCTTT. It specifies CAWSAVEAFF.

The rearrangement uses TRBV9 and TRBJ2-2, with D possibly being TRBD1 (5 bases). Germline V gene lookup returns CDR1 SGDLS and CDR2 YYNGEE. Deletions cut 3 bases from V and 1 base from J, with 7 bases between. The length of the CDR3 is 14 residues. CDR3 bases: TGTGCCAGCAGCGGGGGCCTGAACACCGGGGAGCTGTTTTTT. Residues: CASSGGLNTGELFF.

This clone has only one observation. This chain uses TRBV14 with TRBJ2-4, with D perhaps matching TRBD1 (6 bases). The V gene's germline CDR1 is SGHDN and CDR2 FVKESK. V gave up 0 bases and J gave up 0 bases, with 12 bases separating them. The CDR3 consists of 17 residues. The CDR3 here is CASSQEVGAGAKNIQYF. In DNA, the CDR3 is TGTGCCAGCAGCCAAGAGGTGGGGGCGGGAGCCAAAAACATTCAGTACTTC.